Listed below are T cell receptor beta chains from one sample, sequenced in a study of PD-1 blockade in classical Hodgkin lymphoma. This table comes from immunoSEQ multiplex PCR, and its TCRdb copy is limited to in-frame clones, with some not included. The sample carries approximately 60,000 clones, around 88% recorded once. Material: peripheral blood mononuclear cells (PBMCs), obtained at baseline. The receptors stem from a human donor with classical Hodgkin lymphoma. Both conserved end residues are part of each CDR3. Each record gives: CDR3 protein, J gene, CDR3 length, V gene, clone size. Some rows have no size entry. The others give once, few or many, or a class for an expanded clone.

cdr3_aa: CASSYGQNPGEQYF
j_call: TRBJ2-7
cdr3_length: 14
v_call: TRBV6-5
clone_size: -

cdr3_aa: CASSQVHLLLREGRTEAFF
j_call: TRBJ1-1
cdr3_length: 19
v_call: TRBV4-3
clone_size: -

cdr3_aa: CASSSLNGETQYF
j_call: TRBJ2-5
cdr3_length: 13
v_call: TRBV6-5
clone_size: -

cdr3_aa: CAWRSRLFRTTNTEAFF
j_call: TRBJ1-1
cdr3_length: 17
v_call: TRBV30
clone_size: -

cdr3_aa: CASSFGPQETQYF
j_call: TRBJ2-5
cdr3_length: 13
v_call: TRBV7-2
clone_size: -

cdr3_aa: CASSSGGPDTEAFF
j_call: TRBJ1-1
cdr3_length: 14
v_call: TRBV5-1
clone_size: -

cdr3_aa: CASSLLQYGYTF
j_call: TRBJ1-2
cdr3_length: 12
v_call: TRBV7-8
clone_size: -

cdr3_aa: CASSLGIQETQYF
j_call: TRBJ2-5
cdr3_length: 13
v_call: TRBV7-6
clone_size: -

cdr3_aa: CASSGTSGGSGELFF
j_call: TRBJ2-2
cdr3_length: 15
v_call: TRBV6-5
clone_size: once

cdr3_aa: CASSGDRVMETQYF
j_call: TRBJ2-5
cdr3_length: 14
v_call: TRBV6-5
clone_size: -

cdr3_aa: CASSQGEGLAYEQYF
j_call: TRBJ2-7
cdr3_length: 15
v_call: TRBV4-2
clone_size: few

cdr3_aa: CASSLRQGARYEQYF
j_call: TRBJ2-7
cdr3_length: 15
v_call: TRBV27
clone_size: few

cdr3_aa: CASSAGQGEQYF
j_call: TRBJ2-7
cdr3_length: 12
v_call: TRBV5-1
clone_size: -

cdr3_aa: CASSLTGGGTDTQYF
j_call: TRBJ2-3
cdr3_length: 15
v_call: TRBV9
clone_size: -

cdr3_aa: CATSRDKETQYF
j_call: TRBJ2-5
cdr3_length: 12
v_call: TRBV15
clone_size: -

cdr3_aa: CASSQGLRVNNEQFF
j_call: TRBJ2-1
cdr3_length: 15
v_call: TRBV7-9
clone_size: -

cdr3_aa: CAWSVSPNTGELFF
j_call: TRBJ2-2
cdr3_length: 14
v_call: TRBV30
clone_size: -

cdr3_aa: CASSQEWGQPTLHF
j_call: TRBJ1-6
cdr3_length: 14
v_call: TRBV4-2
clone_size: few

cdr3_aa: CASSRGGYTF
j_call: TRBJ1-2
cdr3_length: 10
v_call: TRBV19
clone_size: -

cdr3_aa: CASTRDRGGTEAFF
j_call: TRBJ1-1
cdr3_length: 14
v_call: TRBV28
clone_size: -

cdr3_aa: CASSFGTGVNQPQHF
j_call: TRBJ1-5
cdr3_length: 15
v_call: TRBV7-9
clone_size: -

cdr3_aa: CASSLNGNSEAFF
j_call: TRBJ1-1
cdr3_length: 13
v_call: TRBV7-8
clone_size: once

cdr3_aa: CAWSVQGRTEAFF
j_call: TRBJ1-1
cdr3_length: 13
v_call: TRBV30
clone_size: -

cdr3_aa: CASSPGTATSYGYTF
j_call: TRBJ1-2
cdr3_length: 15
v_call: TRBV6-5
clone_size: -

cdr3_aa: CASSQGLGNEQFF
j_call: TRBJ2-1
cdr3_length: 13
v_call: TRBV4-3
clone_size: -

cdr3_aa: CASSQEQTQGSNGELFF
j_call: TRBJ2-2
cdr3_length: 17
v_call: TRBV4-3
clone_size: -

cdr3_aa: CASSFGQLNTEAFF
j_call: TRBJ1-1
cdr3_length: 14
v_call: TRBV12-1
clone_size: -

cdr3_aa: CASSLGDRGSPLHF
j_call: TRBJ1-6
cdr3_length: 14
v_call: TRBV13
clone_size: -

cdr3_aa: CASGGDPNTEAFF
j_call: TRBJ1-1
cdr3_length: 13
v_call: TRBV2
clone_size: -

cdr3_aa: CASRAGRGQIAFF
j_call: TRBJ1-1
cdr3_length: 13
v_call: TRBV6-1
clone_size: -

cdr3_aa: CASRGTSGSSNEQFF
j_call: TRBJ2-1
cdr3_length: 15
v_call: TRBV5-1
clone_size: -

cdr3_aa: CASSSGTGTTYEQYF
j_call: TRBJ2-7
cdr3_length: 15
v_call: TRBV5-4
clone_size: -

cdr3_aa: CSVEEGQIYGYTF
j_call: TRBJ1-2
cdr3_length: 13
v_call: TRBV29-1
clone_size: -

cdr3_aa: CASGYPTNHSSYNEQFF
j_call: TRBJ2-1
cdr3_length: 17
v_call: TRBV12-5
clone_size: -

cdr3_aa: CASSPLGDINEKLFF
j_call: TRBJ1-4
cdr3_length: 15
v_call: TRBV18
clone_size: -

cdr3_aa: CASSYRERETQYF
j_call: TRBJ2-5
cdr3_length: 13
v_call: TRBV27
clone_size: -

cdr3_aa: CASRGWGNYGYTF
j_call: TRBJ1-2
cdr3_length: 13
v_call: TRBV9
clone_size: few

cdr3_aa: CATSSRTGTEAFF
j_call: TRBJ1-1
cdr3_length: 13
v_call: TRBV15
clone_size: -

cdr3_aa: CASSQDGRAGELFF
j_call: TRBJ2-2
cdr3_length: 14
v_call: TRBV4-1
clone_size: -

cdr3_aa: CASSFFAPSGANVLTF
j_call: TRBJ2-6
cdr3_length: 16
v_call: TRBV5-1
clone_size: -

cdr3_aa: CASSLEGADNEQFF
j_call: TRBJ2-1
cdr3_length: 14
v_call: TRBV5-4
clone_size: -

cdr3_aa: CATSGDGGVETQYF
j_call: TRBJ2-5
cdr3_length: 14
v_call: TRBV15
clone_size: -

cdr3_aa: CAISVGQNNSPLHF
j_call: TRBJ1-6
cdr3_length: 14
v_call: TRBV10-3
clone_size: few

cdr3_aa: CASSSGQGDQPQHF
j_call: TRBJ1-5
cdr3_length: 14
v_call: TRBV7-9
clone_size: few

cdr3_aa: CASSQGTSGGDAYEQYF
j_call: TRBJ2-7
cdr3_length: 17
v_call: TRBV4-3
clone_size: -

cdr3_aa: CASQPSTPYGYTF
j_call: TRBJ1-2
cdr3_length: 13
v_call: TRBV7-2
clone_size: -

cdr3_aa: CAISSKGLATYNEQFF
j_call: TRBJ2-1
cdr3_length: 16
v_call: TRBV10-3
clone_size: -

cdr3_aa: CASSFGDRGYEQYF
j_call: TRBJ2-7
cdr3_length: 14
v_call: TRBV7-2
clone_size: -

cdr3_aa: CASSGRATSYNEQFF
j_call: TRBJ2-1
cdr3_length: 15
v_call: TRBV6-6
clone_size: -

cdr3_aa: CASSVVWNTEAFF
j_call: TRBJ1-1
cdr3_length: 13
v_call: TRBV9
clone_size: few

cdr3_aa: CASRGTGGVNTEAFF
j_call: TRBJ1-1
cdr3_length: 15
v_call: TRBV14
clone_size: once

cdr3_aa: CASSQPNPRETQYF
j_call: TRBJ2-5
cdr3_length: 14
v_call: TRBV7-8
clone_size: -

cdr3_aa: CASSPSLNTEAFF
j_call: TRBJ1-1
cdr3_length: 13
v_call: TRBV7-9
clone_size: -